These 28 T cell receptor beta chains originate from one sample sequenced in a study of T cells after yellow fever vaccination. Via MiXCR, TCRdb re-called the 5' RACE reads, giving one row per CDR3 protein. The table includes about 73,000 distinct CDR3 sequences, over 7.5% detected once. This material consisted of CD8+ T cells sorted from PBMCs, taken on the day of the yellow fever booster vaccination. These receptors were collected from a man aged 25 to 40 who received the YFV17D yellow fever vaccine.

This clonotype was seen a handful of times. The chain couples TRBV7-3 to TRBJ2-5; possibly TRBD1 for D (5 bases). The germline CDR1 and CDR2 sequences are SGHTA and FQGTGA. This CDR3 spans 13 amino acids. The V and J ends lost 1 base and 5 bases respectively, with 8 bases between them. In DNA form, the CDR3 reads TGTGCCAGCAGCTTAATAGGGGCTGAGACCCAGTACTTC. It encodes CASSLIGAETQYF.

This chain uses TRBV6-1 with TRBJ2-1, with 7 bases aligning to TRBD2. In germline, CDR1 is MNHNS, CDR2 SASEGT. This CDR3 contains 17 residues. The ends lost 4 bases at V and 9 bases at J; junction bases unmatched: 18. The CDR3 sequence is CASSAPWGEGPGVEQFF. The CDR3 bases are TGTGCCAGCAGTGCGCCTTGGGGGGAGGGCCCGGGCGTTGAGCAGTTCTTC.

This clonotype was counted at least ten times. The rearrangement links TRBV25-1 to TRBJ1-4; TRBD1 matches at 8 bases. The CDR3 contains 17 residues. V gave up 3 bases and J gave up 5 bases; unmatched junction bases: 11. Looked up from germline, CDR1 is MGHDK and CDR2 is SYGVNS. The CDR3 reads CASSDSYRPGGNEKLFF. The CDR3 nucleotides are TGTGCCAGCAGTGATAGTTACAGACCAGGGGGCAATGAAAAACTGTTTTTT.

This chain uses TRBV24-1 with TRBJ2-2; 8 nucleotides agree with TRBD2. With V trimmed by 1 base and J by 4 bases, 4 bases remained unmatched. The germline CDR1 and CDR2 sequences are KGHDR and SFDVKD. This CDR3 has 16 residues. The chain's CDR3 is CATSDLRREGTGELFF. DNA for the CDR3: TGTGCCACCAGTGATTTACGTCGGGAGGGCACCGGGGAGCTGTTTTTT.

In this sample, this clonotype turned up a few times. V and J are TRBV2 and TRBJ2-7, with D possibly TRBD2 on 5 matching bases. This CDR3 contains 15 residues. Trimming left V 4 bases short and J 2 bases short, with 15 bases between. Germline V gives CDR1 SNHLY, CDR2 FYNNEI. CDR3 amino acids: CASSGPPRDPYEQYF. In DNA form, the CDR3 reads TGTGCCAGCAGTGGACCGCCGAGGGATCCCTACGAGCAGTACTTC.

This clonotype has a handful of counts. V usage is TRBV19 and J usage is TRBJ2-2; D call uncertain. The germline V gene encodes CDR1 LNHDA and CDR2 SQIVND (reference sequence). This CDR3 comprises 14 residues. Trimming took off 5 bases at V and 7 bases at J, with 14 bases between the two ends. The CDR3 nucleotides read TGTGCCAGTAGTTTCCTCCGTGCGAGCGGGGAGCTGTTTTTT. It translates to CASSFLRASGELFF.

This clonotype showed up just a few times. The V call is TRBV7-8, the J call TRBJ2-2, with D unclear. The CDR3 is 14 amino acids. CDR1 is SGHVS, CDR2 FQNEAQ, per germline. Trimming stripped 0 bases from V and 7 bases from J, with 9 bases between. The CDR3 here is CASSLAFLGGELFF. CDR3 coding DNA: TGTGCCAGCAGCTTAGCCTTCTTGGGCGGGGAGCTGTTTTTT.

J is TRBJ2-7 and V is TRBV4-2; D remains unclear. Trimming took 0 bases from V and 6 from J, leaving 9 bases between them. CDR3 length: 13 amino acids. CDR1 is LGHNA and CDR2 is YNFKEQ in the germline V gene. CDR3 in amino acids: CASSQDLFSEQYF. As DNA, the CDR3 is TGTGCCAGCAGCCAAGATCTTTTCAGCGAGCAGTACTTC.

The genes are TRBV15 and TRBJ2-4, with D perhaps matching TRBD1 (6 bases). Germline CDR1 and CDR2: LNHNV and YYDKDF (reference sequence). Deletions cut 3 bases from V and 4 bases from J, with 7 bases between. CDR3 length: 13 residues. The CDR3 DNA follows: TGTGCCACCAGCAGCGGACAGAAAAACATTCAGTACTTC. Its protein is CATSSGQKNIQYF.

The CDR3 DNA reads TGTGCCAGCACTGACACCGGGGAGCTGTTTTTT. Amino acids: CASTDTGELFF. The chain joins TRBV12-3 or TRBV12-4 to TRBJ2-2; D not resolved. CDR3 length: 11 residues. Between the trimmed V and J ends, which lost 7 bases and 3 bases, there was a span of 3 bases.

At least ten counts were recorded for this clonotype. The chain uses TRBV6-2 or TRBV6-3 and TRBJ2-5; TRBD1 might be the D (5 bases). CDR3 length equals 14 residues. Germline V gene lookup returns CDR1 MNHEY and CDR2 SVGEGT. V lost 8 bases and J lost 0, with 13 bases in between. CDR3 DNA sequence: TGTGCCAGCCAACTCTACAGGTACCAAGAGACCCAGTACTTC. Encoded protein: CASQLYRYQETQYF.

The chain links TRBV29-1 to TRBJ2-7; D is uncertain. Germline CDR1 SQVTM, CDR2 ANQGSEA. The V gene lost 3 bases and the J gene lost 3 bases, with 9 bases spanning the gap. The length of the CDR3 is 12 residues. The CDR3 DNA reads TGCAGCGTTGACGTGGGGAACTACGAGCAGTACTTC. It yields the protein CSVDVGNYEQYF.

The table lists this clonotype with many counts. V is TRBV7-2 and J is TRBJ2-1; no clear D gene. The CDR3 runs 13 residues. The V end lost 11 bases, the J end lost 0 bases, and 11 bases lay between the germline ends. Per the germline V gene, CDR1 is SGHTA and CDR2 is FQGNSA. The CDR3 is CAVARSSYNEQFF. CDR3 in DNA: TGTGCCGTGGCCCGGAGCTCCTACAATGAGCAGTTCTTC.

The chain couples TRBV12-3 or TRBV12-4 to TRBJ2-7, with 10 bases that match TRBD2. V dropped 7 bases and J dropped 4; count of bases not matched to a gene: 7. The CDR3 consists of 14 residues. CDR3 in amino acids: CASTPGLAAYEQYF. The CDR3 DNA sequence: TGTGCCAGCACCCCTGGACTAGCGGCTTACGAGCAGTACTTC.

This clonotype was recorded a few times. The rearrangement joins TRBV4-3 to TRBJ1-2; 12 positions agree with TRBD1. The CDR3 totals 17 residues. Trimming removed 3 bases from V and 4 bases from J; junction bases left unmatched: 9. Germline assignment: CDR1 LGHNA and CDR2 YSLEER. CDR3 region: CASSQDRDRGLFYGYTF. The CDR3, as DNA: TGCGCCAGCAGCCAGGACCGGGACAGGGGGCTCTTCTATGGCTACACCTTC.

This clonotype was seen more than once but under ten times. The rearrangement uses TRBV12-3 or TRBV12-4 and TRBJ2-2; no clear D. The CDR3 spans 17 residues. Trimming took 1 base from V and 2 from J, leaving 14 bases between them. The CDR3 reads CASSLGEGFGNTGELFF. The CDR3 DNA is TGTGCCAGCAGTTTAGGAGAAGGGTTCGGAAACACCGGGGAGCTGTTTTTT.

The V and J genes are TRBV7-8 and TRBJ2-3; 7 bases fit TRBD2. The CDR3 spans 14 residues. V lost 5 bases, J lost 3 bases, and 5 bases stayed unmatched. Germline assignment: CDR1 SGHVS and CDR2 FQNEAQ. As DNA, the CDR3 is TGTGCCAGCAGCCCTGGACTAGTTACAGATACGCAGTATTTT. Its translation: CASSPGLVTDTQYF.

In the case of this clonotype: A much larger clone lies a single base off, so this may be a read error. As DNA, the CDR3 is TGCAGCGTTGAAGAGGGTTCTGAAGGCACCGGGGAGCTGTTTTTT. Translation: CSVEEGSEGTGELFF. The chain joins TRBV29-1 to TRBJ2-2; D is uncertain. From germline, CDR1 is SQVTM and CDR2 ANQGSEA. The CDR3 runs 15 residues. V lost 0 bases to trimming and J lost 4 bases, with 12 bases between them.

The genes are TRBV6-5 and TRBJ1-1; TRBD1 might be the D (5 bases). V lost 2 bases, J lost 3 bases, and 13 bases lay in between. The CDR3 spans 15 residues. In germline, CDR1 is MNHEY, CDR2 SVGAGI. CDR3 in amino acids: CASSYGAQGHTEAFF. CDR3 nucleotide sequence: TGTGCCAGCAGTTACGGGGCGCAGGGACACACTGAAGCTTTCTTT.

The J gene is TRBJ2-5, the V gene TRBV3-1; D gene unclear. The CDR3 is made up of 15 amino acids. Trimming stripped 1 base from V and 2 bases from J, with 11 bases between. The germline CDR1 and CDR2 sequences are LGHDT and YNNKEL (reference sequence). The CDR3 here is CASSQGVAEQETQYF. For the CDR3, the DNA is TGTGCCAGCAGCCAAGGTGTTGCGGAGCAAGAGACCCAGTACTTC.

The rearrangement links TRBV20-1 to TRBJ2-7, with D possibly TRBD1 on 5 matching bases. CDR3 length equals 11 residues. Trimming shortened V by 5 bases and J by 3 bases, and 8 bases separated the two germline ends. Germline V lookup: CDR1 DFQATT, CDR2 SNEGSKA (reference sequence). CDR3 sequence (DNA): TGCAGTGCTCAGGGTAGCTACGAGCAGTACTTC. Amino acids: CSAQGSYEQYF.

The rearrangement links TRBV29-1 to TRBJ2-3; D unclear. Germline lookup yields CDR1 SQVTM and CDR2 ANQGSEA. This CDR3 has 12 amino acids. V lost 3 bases to trimming and J lost 4 bases, with 8 bases between them. The CDR3 DNA sequence: TGCAGCGTTGATCTGAAGGCAGATACGCAGTATTTT. Its protein product is CSVDLKADTQYF.

The J gene is TRBJ1-1, the V gene TRBV20-1; the D is unclear. Trimming pared 3 bases from V and 6 bases from J, leaving 14 bases between. CDR3 size: 13 residues. Germline lookup yields CDR1 DFQATT and CDR2 SNEGSKA (reference sequence). The CDR3 nucleotides are TGCAGTGCTAGCAACCCAGACTTACCTGAAGCTTTCTTT. Amino acids: CSASNPDLPEAFF.

This clonotype occurred a few times. CDR3 coding DNA: TGTGCCAGCAAGGGGTGGATCCTAGCGGGAGAGACCTACAATGAGCAGTTCTTC. This codes for CASKGWILAGETYNEQFF. The V gene is TRBV6-2 or TRBV6-3, the J gene TRBJ2-1, with 10 positions matching TRBD2. This CDR3 is built from 18 residues. Germline CDR1 is MNHEY and CDR2 is SVGEGT. J gave up 2 bases and V 7 bases, and 14 bases lay outside the gene matches.

The chain combines TRBV7-9 with TRBJ2-3; D unclear. Per the germline V gene, CDR1 is SEHNR and CDR2 is FQNEAQ (reference sequence). The CDR3 is 11 amino acids. V dropped 2 bases and J dropped 7 bases, with 4 bases sitting between them. The DNA for the CDR3 is TGTGCCAGCAGCTTATCGAATACGCAGTATTTT. Amino acid sequence: CASSLSNTQYF.

Turning to this clonotype: It may be a read error: a sequence one base away is much more abundant. The J gene is TRBJ2-1, the V gene TRBV14, with no clear D. The V and J ends lost 5 bases and 8 bases respectively, with 22 bases between them. CDR3 size: 16 residues. Germline values: CDR1 SGHDN, CDR2 FVKESK. CDR3 in amino acids: CASSTWSRTEAYEQFF. CDR3 nucleotide sequence: TGTGCCAGCAGCACCTGGAGCCGGACGGAAGCCTATGAGCAGTTCTTC.

The CDR3 loop is CATSRDYGETGGYEQYF. The DNA for the CDR3 is TGTGCCACCAGCAGAGATTACGGTGAGACAGGAGGCTACGAGCAGTACTTC. V and J are TRBV15 and TRBJ2-7; a weak D match, TRBD1 (6 bases). The CDR3 runs to 17 residues. Germline V gene lookup returns CDR1 LNHNV and CDR2 YYDKDF (reference sequence). V was shortened by 0 bases and J by 3 bases, with 18 bases between the two germline ends.

This clonotype was detected only a few times. The chain has TRBV7-9 and TRBJ2-7; 8 positions match TRBD1. Germline values: CDR1 SEHNR, CDR2 FQNEAQ (reference sequence). The CDR3 has 14 residues. V shed 3 bases, J shed 2 bases, and the junction held 3 bases outside the gene matches. CDR3 sequence (DNA): TGTGCCAGCAGCTTGACACAGGGGGCCTACGAGCAGTACTTC. Translated: CASSLTQGAYEQYF.